This record concerns one TCR beta chain sequence. Its binding antigen is unknown. No base qualities exist here, and no much larger clone lies one base off it. Every donor in the study was a healthy Caucasian. The twin cohort consisted of three pairs of female monozygotic twins, all aged 18 to 29 years. Miltenyi CD45RO+ enrichment and human naive T-cell isolation kits were used to isolate memory (CD45RO+) and naive T cells from PBMC. The data stem from a study of identical twins listed by TCRdb under 2016. Study-wide context: The study deep-sequenced TCR alpha and beta repertoires from monozygotic twins, unrelated adults of various ages and cord blood to test whether fetal clonotypes persist. To rule out contamination, the twin experiments were replicated at different times with different library preparation protocols. Findings and caveats that apply to the study as a whole: Fewer insertions were carried by abundant cord blood beta clonotypes; a weaker similar trend was observed in young adult naive repertoires, while no such trend was observed in memory repertoires. Excess twin sharing in beta out-of-frame sequences was weaker because fewer shared sequences lowered the signal-to-noise ratio. Conclusions relied on cross-sectional statistical analysis, since the same donors could not be followed over many years. Compared with coincidental sharing between unrelated individuals, out-of-frame TCR alpha sequences shared between twins had an excess of sequences with low generation probability. Invariant T cells such as MAIT and iNKT could partly confound zero-insertion analyses, although diverse VJ usage argued against such confounding for most clonotypes. Out-of-frame TCR alpha sharing in monozygotic twins was systematically underestimated by recombination models, whereas sharing between unrelated individuals was in agreement with the recombination models.

Library creation used 5' RACE. Sequencing was carried out with an Illumina HiSeq 2000. A universal primer binding site was introduced by template switching, and a unique molecular identifier was present in the final cDNA, enabling accurate counting of TCR cDNA molecules. Specific primers in the conserved constant-segment region were used to synthesize first-strand cDNA for the TCR alpha and beta chains. To control for contamination, every cDNA library was double barcoded, receiving both a SMART-Mk sample barcode and Illumina barcodes. TruSeq adapter sequences, together with Illumina sample barcodes, were added in two successive PCR steps. TCR alpha and beta cDNA libraries were sequenced on the Illumina HiSeq platform with custom primers. As for the authors' bioinformatics: Unique molecular identifiers were extracted from raw reads with MiGEC, and CDR3 positions were determined with MiXCR. For each individual, recombination models were inferred using an EM algorithm with the repgenHMM and IGoR tools. Shared clonotypes were analyzed with the tcR package in R, and sharing was normalized by the product of cloneset sizes. To study raw recombination free of thymic and clonal selection effects, out-of-frame nonproductive sequences were analyzed. TCRdb applied fastp at Q25 and MiXCR to the public reads, then kept only in-frame beta chains. All rows with the same CDR3 protein become a single entry with the most common DNA and genes. The V and J calls follow TCRdb's processing rather than the paper's. The sample table contains 220,000 or so distinct CDR3 sequences; only one count was recorded for roughly 7% of them. The ten most abundant clones make up 3.5% to 4% of the sample.

The cysteine opens and the phenylalanine closes a CDR3 of 19 amino acids. This entry keeps only the CDR3 DNA: 57 bases, framed from base 1. Taken from the germline V gene (reference sequence), the CDR1 and CDR2 loops are SGHAT and FQDESV. Relative to germline, V is missing 2 bases and J is missing 2 bases, with 13 bases of the junction outside any gene match. Another study also made use of these data, one on yellow fever vaccine responses in identical twins. Reported in the second study: The authors reported that the T cell response to vaccination in identical twins appeared partly convergent and partly personalized. The study precisely tracked vaccine-responding T cell clones in identical twins.

The receptor chain draws on TRBV11-1 and TRBJ2-5; 11 bases in between match TRBD2. This TCR derives from a woman under 30 in good health. Sequencing was carried out using memory (CD45RO+) T cells sorted from blood. The sample's cell subset or site, from its label and the paper: CD45RO+ enriched T cells. The CDR3 reads as follows: CASSLSLITSGGQQETQYF. The DNA sequence reads TGTGCCAGCAGCTTAAGTTTAATAACTAGCGGGGGCCAACAAGAGACCCAGTACTTC.